These 26 T cell receptor beta chains came from one sample sequenced in a study of regulatory T cells in long-lasting Graves disease. Sample time point: newly diagnosed GD, antithyroid drugs for less than 3 months. TCR sequences were obtained from RNA taken from PBMCs. To make TCR beta libraries, researchers used iRepertoire HTBI primers and Arm-PCR of CDR3 regions. TCRdb fed the multiplex PCR reads into MiXCR, producing one record per CDR3 protein. The table includes over 350,000 distinct CDR3 sequences, approximately 15% detected once. The same sample was also studied in work on T cells in Graves' hyperthyroidism and ophthalmopathy.

Specimen: peripheral blood mononuclear cells (PBMCs), collected at new diagnosis, from a patient treated with antithyroid drugs. These receptors were obtained from a woman aged 45 to 65 with Graves disease.

This clonotype was seen many times. This sequence joins TRBV9 and TRBJ2-3, with D possibly being TRBD1 or TRBD2 (5 bases each). Germline V gives CDR1 SGDLS, CDR2 YYNGEE. Deletions cut 3 bases from V and 1 base from J, with 12 bases between. This CDR3 comprises 15 residues. CDR3 nucleotide sequence: TGTGCCAGCAGCGCCCAGGGAGTTCGCACAGATACGCAGTATTTT. It translates to CASSAQGVRTDTQYF.

This clonotype turned up a few times. The chain employs TRBV20-1 and TRBJ1-3; D unclear. The CDR3 contains 16 residues. Germline lookup yields CDR1 DFQATT and CDR2 SNEGSKA (reference sequence). The V gene lost 0 bases and the J gene lost 0 bases, with 12 bases spanning the gap. The CDR3 DNA sequence: TGCAGTGCTAGAGAGGCCACAAACCCCTCTGGAAACACCATATATTTT. Protein sequence: CSAREATNPSGNTIYF.

This clonotype was counted many times. The V gene is TRBV5-1, the J gene TRBJ2-7; TRBD2 is a possible D gene (6 bases). Trimming left V 2 bases short and J 0 bases short, with 18 bases between. CDR3 length: 17 residues. Per germline, CDR1 SGHRS and CDR2 YFSETQ. CDR3 coding DNA: TGCGCCAGCAGCTTATTCGGCTTGCGGGGTAGCTCCTACGAGCAGTACTTC. It codes for CASSLFGLRGSSYEQYF. The complete variable domain, with remaining parts taken from reference TRBV5-1 and TRBJ2-7, reads KAGVTQTPRYLIKTRGQQVTLSCSPISGHRSVSWYQQTPGQGLQFLFEYFSETQRNKGNFPGRFSGRQFSNSRSEMNVSTLELGDSALYLCASSLFGLRGSSYEQYFGPGTRLTVT.

The V call is TRBV2, the J call TRBJ2-1, with a possible D match to TRBD2 (6 bases). Germline V gene sequence: CDR1 SNHLY, CDR2 FYNNEI. V lost 6 bases to trimming and J lost 9 bases, with 18 bases between them. The CDR3 spans 14 residues. The CDR3 DNA is TGTGCCAGCAGCCCCGGGACTGTAGTGAGTGAGCAGTTCTTC. This sequence encodes CASSPGTVVSEQFF.

This clonotype has ten or more counts. The V and J genes are TRBV2 and TRBJ1-4, with no clear D. The germline gives CDR1 SNHLY, CDR2 FYNNEI. V was shortened by 1 base and J by 7 bases, with 10 bases between the two germline ends. The CDR3 is 14 residues long. The CDR3 DNA reads as TGTGCCAGCAGTGAAGGGGCCAGGTCTGAAAAACTGTTTTTT. As protein: CASSEGARSEKLFF.

This clonotype was picked up many times. This rearrangement joins TRBV5-6 to TRBJ2-2; 7 bases line up with TRBD2. Germline V gene lookup returns CDR1 SGHDT and CDR2 YYEEEE. The CDR3 is 16 residues long. V trimming: 1 base; J trimming: 5 bases; junction bases outside the gene matches: 8. CDR3 amino acids: CASSLLAGETTGELFF. The CDR3 DNA reads as TGTGCCAGCAGCTTGCTTGCGGGGGAAACTACCGGGGAGCTGTTTTTT.

Ten or more counts support this clonotype. The gene calls are TRBV2 and TRBJ1-1; D ambiguous. With 1 base removed from V and 1 base from J, the gap between germline ends came to 7 bases. CDR1 and CDR2 from the germline V gene are SNHLY and FYNNEI. This CDR3 has 14 amino acids. The CDR3 DNA follows: TGTGCCAGCAGTGAAGAACGTAGGAACACTGAAGCTTTCTTT. Amino acids: CASSEERRNTEAFF.

This chain's CDR3 is CASSVGGWYGYTF. CDR3 DNA sequence: TGTGCCAGCAGCGTAGGGGGTTGGTATGGCTACACCTTC. The chain carries TRBV7-9 and TRBJ1-2; perhaps TRBD1 as D (6 bases). Germline V gene sequence: CDR1 SEHNR, CDR2 FQNEAQ (reference sequence). This CDR3 is 13 amino acids long. Deletions cut 5 bases from V and 5 bases from J, with 12 bases between.

This sequence joins TRBV3-1 and TRBJ1-3, with TRBD1 as a possible D gene (5 bases). The V end lost 3 bases, the J end lost 4 bases, and 10 bases lay between the germline ends. Germline V gene sequence: CDR1 LGHDT, CDR2 YNNKEL (reference sequence). The length of the CDR3 is 14 residues. CDR3 bases: TGTGCCAGCAGCCACGGACATTCCGGAAACACCATATATTTT. This gives the protein CASSHGHSGNTIYF.

Many counts were recorded for this clonotype. This chain links TRBV28 with TRBJ1-1; D is perhaps TRBD1 (5 bases). V was pared by 3 bases and J by 0 bases, with 11 bases between. The CDR3 loop spans 15 amino acids. Germline loops: CDR1 MDHEN, CDR2 SYDVKM. The CDR3, as DNA: TGTGCCAGCAGTTTTGGAGGACAATTGAACACTGAAGCTTTCTTT. Amino acid sequence: CASSFGGQLNTEAFF. Combining the CDR3 with reference TRBV28 and TRBJ1-1 gives the whole variable domain DVKVTQSSRYLVKRTGEKVFLECVQDMDHENMFWYRQDPGLGLRLIYFSYDVKMKEKGDIPEGYSVSREKKERFSLILESASTNQTSMYLCASSFGGQLNTEAFFGQGTRLTVV.

The gene calls are TRBV30 and TRBJ1-1; TRBD1 might be the D (5 bases). Deletions cut 5 bases from V and 5 bases from J, with 12 bases between. This CDR3 comprises 12 residues. In germline, CDR1 is GTSNPN, CDR2 SVGIG (reference sequence). The CDR3 coding sequence is TGTGCCTGGTCTCAGGGAGGGACTGAAGCTTTCTTT. This gives the protein CAWSQGGTEAFF.

This clonotype has ten or more counts. V usage is TRBV20-1 and J usage is TRBJ1-4; 8 positions match TRBD1. V gave up 1 base and J gave up 6 bases; unmatched junction bases: 10. Germline lookup yields CDR1 DFQATT and CDR2 SNEGSKA (reference sequence). The CDR3 is 16 residues long. The CDR3 loop reads CSARVQQGGFYEKLFF. The CDR3 DNA is TGCAGTGCTAGAGTACAACAGGGGGGTTTTTATGAAAAACTGTTTTTT.

This clonotype was seen many times. The V gene is TRBV27, the J gene TRBJ2-2, with D unclear. The CDR3 extends over 15 amino acids. The V end was cut by 3 bases, the J end by 0 bases, with 8 bases between. Per the germline V gene, CDR1 is MNHEY and CDR2 is SMNVEV (reference sequence). CDR3 sequence: CASSFETSNTGELFF. The CDR3 nucleotides read TGTGCCAGCAGTTTTGAGACGTCGAACACCGGGGAGCTGTTTTTT.

At least ten counts were recorded for this clonotype. The V gene is TRBV28, the J gene TRBJ2-7, with unresolved D. This CDR3 has 11 residues. Germline CDR1 and CDR2: MDHEN and SYDVKM. V lost 9 bases to trimming and J lost 2 bases, with 8 bases between them. This chain's CDR3 is CASADPYEQYF. CDR3 coding DNA: TGTGCCAGTGCTGACCCCTACGAGCAGTACTTC.

This clonotype was found many times. The rearrangement uses TRBV14 and TRBJ2-1, with 10 bases aligning to TRBD1. CDR1 and CDR2 from the germline V gene are SGHDN and FVKESK. Germline trimming cut 2 bases from V and 3 bases from J; bases unmatched to any gene: 10. CDR3 length: 18 amino acids. DNA of the CDR3: TGTGCCAGCAGCCAAAGGACAGGGGGTTTTTCCTTCTACAATGAGCAGTTCTTC. Translated, it gives CASSQRTGGFSFYNEQFF.

This clonotype was counted many times. The chain uses TRBV28 and TRBJ2-1; 10 bases align to TRBD1. Looked up from germline, CDR1 is MDHEN and CDR2 is SYDVKM. With 5 bases clipped from V and 3 bases from J, the junction kept 7 bases outside the gene matches. The CDR3 covers 16 residues. The CDR3: CASSTPGQGLYNEQFF. The CDR3 nucleotides read TGTGCCAGCAGTACCCCGGGACAGGGGCTCTACAATGAGCAGTTCTTC.

The table lists this clonotype with many counts. V gene TRBV5-1 combines with J gene TRBJ2-7, with TRBD1 matching over 9 bases. This CDR3 is 16 amino acids long. CDR1 is SGHRS and CDR2 is YFSETQ in the germline V gene. After removal of 0 bases from V and 4 bases from J, the junction contained 8 bases not matched to a gene. This CDR3 reads CASSLETGGSTYEQYF. The CDR3 DNA reads as TGCGCCAGCAGCTTGGAGACAGGGGGATCAACATACGAGCAGTACTTC.

The genes are TRBV6-2 or TRBV6-3 and TRBJ2-1; D unclear. Trimming removed 5 bases at V and 7 bases at J, with 15 bases between. The germline gives CDR1 MNHEY, CDR2 SVGEGT. This CDR3 is 14 amino acids long. The CDR3 loop reads CASSPDPSGNEQFF. The DNA for the CDR3 is TGTGCCAGCAGTCCCGACCCCTCTGGAAATGAGCAGTTCTTC.

This clonotype has more than one count but fewer than ten. The gene calls are TRBV24-1 and TRBJ2-3; D gene ambiguous. The CDR3 totals 14 residues. Between the trimmed V and J ends, which lost 2 bases and 3 bases, there was a span of 8 bases. Germline V gene sequence: CDR1 KGHDR, CDR2 SFDVKD. This CDR3 reads CATSDSSPTDTQYF. In DNA form, the CDR3 reads TGTGCCACCAGTGATTCCAGTCCAACAGATACGCAGTATTTT.

This clonotype has only a few counts. The chain links TRBV6-4 to TRBJ2-2; 7 bases map to TRBD1. CDR3 size: 15 residues. The V gene end was trimmed by 3 bases and the J gene end by 3 bases; junction bases not matched to a gene: 4. CDR1 is MRHNA and CDR2 is SNTAGT in the germline V gene. CDR3 nucleotides: TGTGCCAGCAGTGAGACAGGGAGTTACACCGGGGAGCTGTTTTTT. It is translated as CASSETGSYTGELFF.

This clonotype occurred many times. The chain has TRBV6-2 or TRBV6-3 and TRBJ1-2, with D uncertain. The CDR3 is made up of 13 amino acids. The V gene lost 4 bases and the J gene lost 6 bases, with 12 bases spanning the gap. Germline CDR1 and CDR2: MNHEY and SVGEGT. The CDR3, as DNA: TGTGCCAGCAGTTGGGGTAACCGGGATGGCTACACCTTC. Its translation: CASSWGNRDGYTF.

This clonotype has just a few counts. The chain employs TRBV6-9 and TRBJ2-2; D remains unclear. CDR1 is MNHGY, CDR2 SVAAGI, per germline. V shed 3 bases and J shed 7 bases, with 3 bases lying between them. This CDR3 comprises 11 residues. CDR3: CASSYVGELFF. CDR3 nucleotide sequence: TGTGCCAGCAGTTACGTCGGGGAGCTGTTTTTT.

This clonotype came up a few times. The chain joins TRBV28 to TRBJ1-5, with 7 bases lining up with TRBD1. V dropped 6 bases and J dropped 2; count of bases not matched to a gene: 13. The CDR3 has 17 amino acids. Germline CDR1 reads MDHEN; CDR2 reads SYDVKM. CDR3 in amino acids: CASRPQGSGVGNQPQHF. For the CDR3, the DNA is TGTGCCAGCAGGCCACAGGGGTCGGGTGTTGGCAATCAGCCCCAGCATTTT.

The chain recombines TRBV19 with TRBJ1-2; D call uncertain. The CDR3 consists of 12 residues. Germline CDR1 is LNHDA and CDR2 is SQIVND (reference sequence). Trimming took off 8 bases at V and 6 bases at J, with 13 bases between the two ends. CDR3 DNA sequence: TGTGCCAGTCGAACAGTAGTAGATGGCTACACCTTC. This sequence encodes CASRTVVDGYTF.

This clonotype was observed at least ten times. The chain uses TRBV6-2 or TRBV6-3 and TRBJ2-3; 10 bases fit TRBD2. The length of the CDR3 is 17 residues. The V and J ends lost 3 bases and 0 bases, in that order; junction bases with no gene match: 6. Germline V gene lookup returns CDR1 MNHEY and CDR2 SVGEGT. The CDR3 DNA is TGTGCCAGCAGTTATAGCGGGAGGCGTACTAGCACAGATACGCAGTATTTT. This encodes CASSYSGRRTSTDTQYF.

The chain joins TRBV9 to TRBJ2-1; D gene uncertain. The CDR3 length is 17 residues. V gave up 0 bases and J gave up 0 bases, with 13 bases separating them. Germline CDR1 reads SGDLS; CDR2 reads YYNGEE. CDR3 in DNA: TGTGCCAGCAGCGTAGGGAGAACTACGAGCTCCTACAATGAGCAGTTCTTC. This gives the protein CASSVGRTTSSYNEQFF.